The 7 T cell receptor beta chains given below trace back to one sample, sequenced in a study of cytomegalovirus exposure and HLA in healthy donors. 60 Vbeta and 13 Jbeta primers were used in PCR. Assay used: immunoSEQ multiplex PCR; TCRdb lists only in-frame clones, some missing. This sample has tens of thousands of clones; around three fifths occur once, and the top ten carry about 22%. Sequencing input: PBMCs. The receptors here all came from a woman in her forties or fifties in good health and CMV-seropositive.

The chain recombines TRBV19 with TRBJ2-3; a possible D gene is TRBD2 (7 bases). The germline V gene encodes CDR1 LNHDA and CDR2 SQIVND (reference sequence). V was shortened by 2 bases and J by 3 bases, with 9 bases between the two germline ends. The CDR3 length is 14 residues. CDR3 loop: CASSIRGGTDTQYF. The CDR3 DNA is TGTGCCAGTAGTATAAGGGGGGGAACAGATACGCAGTATTTT. Filled out from reference TRBV19 and TRBJ2-3, the complete variable domain reads DGGITQSPKYLFRKEGQNVTLSCEQNLNHDAMYWYRQDPGQGLRLIYYSQIVNDFQKGDIAEGYSVSREKKESFPLTVTSAQKNPTAFYLCASSIRGGTDTQYFGPGTRLTVL.

The chain recombines TRBV2 with TRBJ1-2; unclear D gene. V lost 5 bases to trimming and J lost 0 bases, with 7 bases between them. CDR3 length: 13 residues. Per germline, CDR1 SNHLY and CDR2 FYNNEI. The CDR3 here is CASSSQPNYGYTF. CDR3 coding DNA: TGTGCCAGCAGTTCACAGCCTAACTATGGCTACACCTTC.

This clone was recorded a few times. In DNA, the CDR3 is TGTGCCAGCAGCTTTGAGGCGGGGGGGGTCCGGAGCACAGATACGCAGTATTTT. It encodes CASSFEAGGVRSTDTQYF. The V gene is TRBV7-3, the J gene TRBJ2-3, with 9 nucleotides matching TRBD2. J was trimmed by 0 bases and V by 3 bases; bases with no gene match: 10. Germline-derived CDR1 and CDR2 are SGHTA and FQGTGA. The CDR3 loop spans 18 amino acids.

V and J are TRBV6-6 and TRBJ1-1, with 7 bases identical to TRBD1. Germline CDR1 reads MNHNY; CDR2 reads SVGAGI (reference sequence). The junction had 5 bases not matched to a gene; V was cut back by 6 bases and J by 4 bases. The CDR3 has 13 residues. CDR3 protein: CASSLRGTTEAFF. CDR3 nucleotides: TGTGCCAGCAGCCTCAGGGGGACCACTGAAGCTTTCTTT.

On this clone itself: This sample includes further DNA sequences coding for the same CDR3. The chain links TRBV9 to TRBJ2-1, with TRBD1 matching 9 bases. V trimming: 0 bases; J trimming: 4 bases; junction bases outside the gene matches: 5. Germline CDR1 SGDLS, CDR2 YYNGEE. The CDR3 extends over 16 amino acids. This CDR3 reads CASSVGMGQGYNEQFF. CDR3 DNA sequence: TGTGCCAGCAGCGTAGGAATGGGACAGGGATACAATGAGCAGTTCTTC.

V and J are TRBV11-1 and TRBJ2-7; TRBD2 agrees at 8 bases. This CDR3 has 15 amino acids. Germline V CDR1 and CDR2: SGHAT, FQDESV (reference sequence). Trimming at V came to 5 bases and at J to 1 base, leaving 7 bases not matched to a gene. CDR3 in amino acids: CASSPTGTRSYEQYF. The CDR3 coding sequence is TGTGCCAGCAGCCCAACCGGGACTAGGTCCTACGAGCAGTACTTC.

The chain joins TRBV5-1 to TRBJ1-5, with D unresolved. Per the germline V gene, CDR1 is SGHRS and CDR2 is YFSETQ. CDR3 size: 14 residues. V was trimmed by 4 bases and J by 6 bases, leaving 14 bases between them. The CDR3 sequence: CASSPDSPTQPQHF. The CDR3 nucleotides read TGCGCCAGCAGCCCGGACTCACCCACTCAGCCCCAGCATTTT.